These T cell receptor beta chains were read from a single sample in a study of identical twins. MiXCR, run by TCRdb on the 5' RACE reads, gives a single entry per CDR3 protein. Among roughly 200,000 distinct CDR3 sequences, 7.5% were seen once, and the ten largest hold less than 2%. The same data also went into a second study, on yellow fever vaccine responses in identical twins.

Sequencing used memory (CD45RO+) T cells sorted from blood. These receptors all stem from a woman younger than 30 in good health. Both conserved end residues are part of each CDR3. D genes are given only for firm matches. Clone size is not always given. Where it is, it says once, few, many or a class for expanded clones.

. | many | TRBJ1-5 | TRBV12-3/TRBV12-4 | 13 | CASSLWSNQPQHF | TGTGCCAGCAGTTTATGGAGCAATCAGCCCCAGCATTTT
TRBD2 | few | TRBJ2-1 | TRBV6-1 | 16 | CASSASGGGARNEQFF | TGTGCCAGCAGTGCAAGCGGGGGGGGTGCGAGGAATGAGCAGTTCTTC
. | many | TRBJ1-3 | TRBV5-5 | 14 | CASSGQHSGNTIYF | TGTGCCAGCAGCGGCCAGCACTCTGGAAACACCATATATTTT
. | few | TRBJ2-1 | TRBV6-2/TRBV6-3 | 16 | CASSSALIGSYNEQFF | TGTGCCAGCAGTTCCGCCCTTATAGGCTCCTACAATGAGCAGTTCTTC
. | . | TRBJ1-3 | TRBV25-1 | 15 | CASSGPGDGGNTIYF | TGTGCCAGCAGTGGCCCAGGGGACGGTGGAAACACCATATATTTT
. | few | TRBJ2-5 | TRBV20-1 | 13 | CSARGNYQETQYF | TGCAGTGCTAGGGGAAACTACCAAGAGACCCAGTACTTC
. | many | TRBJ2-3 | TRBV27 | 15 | CASSSRGGPRDTQYF | TGTGCCAGCAGTTCCCGCGGGGGCCCCAGGGATACGCAGTATTTT
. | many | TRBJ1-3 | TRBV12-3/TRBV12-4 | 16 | CASSYISRPSGNTIYF | TGTGCCAGCAGTTATATTTCTCGGCCTTCTGGAAACACCATATATTTT
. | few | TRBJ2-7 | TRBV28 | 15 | CASSPAGQGNYEQYF | TGTGCCAGCAGCCCTGCGGGGCAGGGCAATTACGAGCAGTACTTC
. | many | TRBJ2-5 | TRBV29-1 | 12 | CSVGRVEETQYF | TGCAGCGTTGGTAGGGTTGAAGAGACCCAGTACTTC
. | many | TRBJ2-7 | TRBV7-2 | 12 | CASSLYAYEQYF | TGTGCCAGCAGCTTATACGCGTACGAGCAGTACTTC
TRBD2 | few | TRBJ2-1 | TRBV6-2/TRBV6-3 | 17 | CASSPMSGRSSYNEQFF | TGTGCCAGCAGTCCGATGAGCGGGAGGAGCTCCTACAATGAGCAGTTCTTC
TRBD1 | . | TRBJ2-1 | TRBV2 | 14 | CASSSGTGVGEQFF | TGTGCCAGCAGTAGCGGGACAGGGGTGGGTGAGCAGTTCTTC
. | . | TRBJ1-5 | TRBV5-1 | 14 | CASSLEPDLEPQHF | TGCGCCAGCAGCTTGGAGCCGGATTTGGAGCCCCAGCATTTT
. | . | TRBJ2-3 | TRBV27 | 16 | CASSRPLPQGTDTQYF | TGTGCCAGCAGTCGCCCACTGCCCCAGGGCACAGATACGCAGTATTTT
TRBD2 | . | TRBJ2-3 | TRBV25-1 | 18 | CGSRVPGTSSGGTDTQYF | TGTGGCAGCAGAGTTCCTGGGACTAGCAGTGGTGGGACAGATACGCAGTATTTT
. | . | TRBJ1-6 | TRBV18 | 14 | CASSPQESNSPLHF | TGTGCCAGCTCACCACAGGAGTCTAATTCACCCCTCCACTTT
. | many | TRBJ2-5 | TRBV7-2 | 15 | CASSLSGTTQETQYF | TGTGCCAGCAGCCTATCCGGGACAACCCAAGAGACCCAGTACTTC
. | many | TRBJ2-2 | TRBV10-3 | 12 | CAIGANTGELFF | TGTGCCATCGGGGCCAACACCGGGGAGCTGTTTTTT
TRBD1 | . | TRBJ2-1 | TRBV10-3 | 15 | CASEGPGQGNNEQFF | TGTGCCAGTGAGGGACCGGGACAGGGGAACAATGAGCAGTTCTTC
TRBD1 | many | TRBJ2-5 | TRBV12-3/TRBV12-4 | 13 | CASSWTGQETQYF | TGTGCCAGCAGTTGGACAGGGCAAGAGACCCAGTACTTC
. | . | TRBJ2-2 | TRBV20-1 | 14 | CSAVRDLNTGELFF | TGCAGTGCGGTACGGGACTTGAACACCGGGGAGCTGTTTTTT
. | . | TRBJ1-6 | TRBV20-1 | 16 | CSAREWGGPLNSPLHF | TGCAGTGCTAGAGAATGGGGAGGGCCGCTTAATTCACCCCTCCACTTT
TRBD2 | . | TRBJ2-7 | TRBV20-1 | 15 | CSAILSGGASYEQYF | TGCAGTGCTATTTTAAGCGGGGGGGCCTCCTACGAGCAGTACTTC
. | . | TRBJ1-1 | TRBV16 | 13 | CASSQLSETEAFF | TGTGCCAGCAGCCAATTGTCGGAGACTGAAGCTTTCTTT
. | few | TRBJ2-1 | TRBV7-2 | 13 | CASSLVKAVAQFF | TGTGCCAGCAGCTTAGTTAAGGCGGTAGCTCAGTTCTTC